A selection of T cell receptor beta chains follows, all from one sample in a study of T-cell memory formation after mild COVID-19. Each CDR3 protein gets one entry after TCRdb re-called the 5' RACE reads with MiXCR. The sample lists about 170,000 distinct CDR3 sequences; 10% to 15% were seen once. Input material: PBMCs or a T cell subset sorted from them (not recorded which). These receptors were obtained from a man younger than 30 who had mild COVID-19 (a few samples of this study predate the infection). Cell type and time point are not known. Each CDR3 is given with its conserved first and last residue. D genes are given only for firm matches. Clone size is given for some rows only: seen once, a few or many times, or a class if the clone is expanded.

clone size,J gene,D gene,V gene,CDR3 protein,CDR3 DNA
few,TRBJ1-3,-,TRBV7-2,CASSLVHSLYGNTIYF,TGTGCCAGCAGCTTAGTCCATAGTCTTTATGGAAACACCATATATTTT
-,TRBJ1-3,-,TRBV5-1,CASSLDRQQAGTIYF,TGCGCCAGCAGCTTGGATCGGCAACAAGCGGGCACCATATATTTT
few,TRBJ2-6,-,TRBV5-1,CASSAWRGANVLTF,TGCGCCAGCAGCGCGTGGAGGGGGGCCAACGTCCTGACTTTC
-,TRBJ2-5,-,TRBV5-1,CASSLVDSLETQYF,TGCGCCAGCAGCTTGGTAGACAGCTTAGAGACCCAGTACTTC
few,TRBJ1-3,-,TRBV6-5,CASSVSQRASGNTIYF,TGTGCCAGCAGTGTCTCACAGAGGGCCTCTGGAAACACCATATATTTT
-,TRBJ2-5,-,TRBV5-1,CASSLVGNVGGGGFQETQYF,TGCGCCAGCAGCTTGGTGGGGAACGTTGGCGGGGGCGGCTTCCAAGAGACCCAGTACTTC
few,TRBJ1-2,TRBD1,TRBV5-4,CASSRDRELSGYTF,TGTGCCAGCAGCCGGGACAGGGAATTAAGTGGCTACACCTTC
few,TRBJ1-2,-,TRBV6-5,CASSFSGRGYTF,TGTGCCAGCAGTTTCTCCGGGAGGGGCTACACCTTC
-,TRBJ2-2,-,TRBV6-2/TRBV6-3,CALAQQLNTGELFF,TGTGCCCTTGCGCAACAGCTGAACACCGGGGAGCTGTTTTTT
-,TRBJ2-3,TRBD2,TRBV12-3/TRBV12-4,CASSLGGGGTDTQYF,TGTGCCAGCAGTTTAGGCGGGGGTGGCACAGATACGCAGTATTTT
-,TRBJ2-2,-,TRBV5-1,CASSLPGASGNTGELFF,TGCGCCAGCAGCTTGCCGGGGGCTAGCGGGAACACCGGGGAGCTGTTTTTT
many,TRBJ1-1,-,TRBV5-1,CASSLEGDRLEAFF,TGCGCCAGCAGCTTGGAGGGTGACAGACTTGAAGCTTTCTTT
few,TRBJ2-3,TRBD1,TRBV5-1,CASRGVRTGPLDTQYF,TGCGCCAGCAGGGGAGTCCGGACAGGGCCATTGGATACGCAGTATTTT
-,TRBJ2-5,-,TRBV10-3,CATADSQETQYF,TGTGCCACCGCGGACTCCCAAGAGACCCAGTACTTC
many,TRBJ2-5,TRBD1,TRBV12-3/TRBV12-4,CASSFRGLIETQYF,TGTGCCAGCAGTTTTAGGGGGCTGATTGAGACCCAGTACTTC
-,TRBJ1-1,-,TRBV7-2,CASSPSVLIPEAFF,TGTGCCAGCAGTCCCTCAGTCTTGATACCTGAAGCTTTCTTT
few,TRBJ1-2,TRBD1,TRBV5-8,CASSLVGQDYGYTF,TGTGCCAGCAGCTTGGTAGGACAGGACTATGGCTACACCTTC
few,TRBJ1-3,TRBD1,TRBV29-1,CSTTGAGNTIYF,TGCAGCACGACAGGGGCAGGAAACACCATATATTTT
once,TRBJ2-1,TRBD2,TRBV7-9,CASSPGLAGGPGGLHEQFF,TGTGCCAGCAGCCCTGGACTAGCGGGGGGGCCTGGTGGGCTCCATGAGCAGTTCTTC
-,TRBJ1-1,-,TRBV9,CASSPRRVLNTEAFF,TGTGCCAGCAGCCCCCGCCGGGTCTTGAACACTGAAGCTTTCTTT
few,TRBJ1-2,-,TRBV13,CASSASDSGYGYTF,TGTGCCAGCAGCGCGTCGGACAGTGGCTATGGCTACACCTTC
few,TRBJ2-1,-,TRBV7-8,CASSFPGGNEQFF,TGTGCCAGCAGCTTCCCAGGGGGGAATGAGCAGTTCTTC
-,TRBJ1-1,-,TRBV20-1,CSARGANTEAFF,TGCAGTGCTAGAGGCGCGAACACTGAAGCTTTCTTT
-,TRBJ1-5,TRBD1,TRBV2,CASSRQGSNQPQHF,TGTGCCAGCAGCCGACAGGGTAGCAATCAGCCCCAGCATTTT
few,TRBJ1-4,-,TRBV20-1,CSARPLEGVATNEKLFF,TGCAGTGCTAGACCGCTTGAAGGGGTAGCAACTAATGAAAAACTGTTTTTT
-,TRBJ2-1,TRBD2,TRBV11-2,CASSRPLTSGGSSYNEEFF,TGTGCCAGCAGCCGCCCCCTAACTAGCGGGGGGTCGTCCTACAATGAGGAGTTCTTC
many,TRBJ2-7,-,TRBV27,CASSAKYEQYF,TGTGCCAGCAGTGCAAAGTACGAGCAGTACTTC
many,TRBJ2-1,-,TRBV12-3/TRBV12-4,CASSPGGGAYNEQFF,TGTGCCAGCAGTCCCGGCGGGGGCGCCTACAATGAGCAGTTCTTC
few,TRBJ2-2,TRBD1,TRBV6-5,CASSYDGTGPGELFF,TGTGCCAGCAGTTACGACGGGACAGGCCCCGGGGAGCTGTTTTTT
-,TRBJ2-5,TRBD1,TRBV5-1,CASSYQTGGVQETQYF,TGCGCCAGCAGCTATCAGACAGGGGGGGTCCAAGAGACCCAGTACTTC
-,TRBJ1-1,-,TRBV14,CASSQERQGQAFF,TGTGCCAGCAGCCAAGAACGCCAGGGTCAAGCTTTCTTT
few,TRBJ1-5,-,TRBV18,CASSLLGGQPQHF,TGTGCCAGCTCACTCCTCGGGGGTCAGCCCCAGCATTTT
few,TRBJ1-5,TRBD1,TRBV6-1,CASSLTGGFSNQPQHF,TGTGCCAGCAGCCTGACAGGGGGCTTTAGCAATCAGCCCCAGCATTTT
few,TRBJ1-6,TRBD1,TRBV18,CASSPGSTGANSPLHF,TGTGCCAGCTCACCCGGCAGTACAGGGGCCAATTCACCCCTCCACTTT
-,TRBJ1-5,TRBD1,TRBV10-3,CAISDRPQGGNQPQHF,TGTGCCATCAGTGACCGGCCCCAGGGGGGGAATCAGCCCCAGCATTTT
many,TRBJ2-1,TRBD2,TRBV29-1,CSVGGGVHVEQFF,TGCAGCGTCGGGGGGGGGGTACACGTTGAGCAGTTCTTC
-,TRBJ1-4,-,TRBV7-8,CASSPGPVEKLFF,TGTGCCAGCAGCCCAGGTCCGGTAGAAAAACTGTTTTTT
-,TRBJ2-2,TRBD1,TRBV7-2,CASSRPGQGGTGELFF,TGTGCCAGCAGTCGTCCGGGACAGGGAGGCACCGGGGAGCTGTTTTTT
-,TRBJ1-5,-,TRBV7-8,CASSPRGVTADNQPQHF,TGTGCCAGCAGCCCTAGAGGGGTGACAGCGGACAATCAGCCCCAGCATTTT
many,TRBJ1-5,-,TRBV7-2,CASSARGRGQPQHF,TGTGCCAGCAGCGCTAGAGGCAGAGGTCAGCCCCAGCATTTT
-,TRBJ2-5,-,TRBV24-1,CATSEATAYWETQYF,TGTGCCACCAGTGAAGCGACAGCGTATTGGGAGACCCAGTACTTC
-,TRBJ1-1,-,TRBV6-2/TRBV6-3,CASSYRGAEREAFF,TGTGCCAGCAGTTACCGGGGGGCGGAACGTGAAGCTTTCTTT
many,TRBJ2-1,-,TRBV5-1,CASSLGGPYNEQFF,TGCGCCAGCAGCTTGGGGGGGCCCTACAATGAGCAGTTCTTC
few,TRBJ1-4,-,TRBV5-6,CASSLRRGNEKLFF,TGTGCCAGCAGCTTGAGACGGGGGAATGAAAAACTGTTTTTT
few,TRBJ2-1,TRBD2,TRBV10-3,CAISESGGRHNEQFF,TGTGCCATCAGTGAGAGCGGGGGGCGCCACAATGAGCAGTTCTTC
-,TRBJ1-1,-,TRBV18,CASSPFSENTEAFF,TGTGCCAGCTCACCGTTCAGCGAGAACACTGAAGCTTTCTTT
-,TRBJ2-5,TRBD1,TRBV5-8,CASSLSRGQGRGETQYF,TGTGCCAGCAGCTTGAGTAGAGGACAGGGTAGAGGAGAGACCCAGTACTTC
few,TRBJ2-2,TRBD1,TRBV11-2,CASSLGSGGLNTGELFF,TGTGCCAGCAGCTTAGGTTCAGGGGGCCTGAACACCGGGGAGCTGTTTTTT
-,TRBJ2-7,-,TRBV7-9,CASSLGGSQSSYEQYF,TGTGCCAGCAGCTTGGGGGGCAGCCAGAGCTCCTACGAGCAGTACTTC
few,TRBJ2-7,TRBD2,TRBV29-1,CSPGVASGAPYEQYF,TGCAGCCCCGGGGTCGCTAGCGGGGCCCCCTACGAGCAGTACTTC